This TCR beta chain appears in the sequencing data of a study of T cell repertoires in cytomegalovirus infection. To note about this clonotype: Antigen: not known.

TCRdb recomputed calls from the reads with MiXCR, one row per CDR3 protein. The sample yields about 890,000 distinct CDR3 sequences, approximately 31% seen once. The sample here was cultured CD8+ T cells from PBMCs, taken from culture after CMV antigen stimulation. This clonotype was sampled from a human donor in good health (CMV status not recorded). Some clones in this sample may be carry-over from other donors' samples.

In DNA, the CDR3 is TGTGCCAGCAGCTTCAGAGGCCCCGGGTACAATGAGCAGTTCTTC. The encoded protein is CASSFRGPGYNEQFF. The gene calls are TRBV11-3 and TRBJ2-1; D gene ambiguous. The CDR3 is made up of 15 amino acids. Germline lookup yields CDR1 SGHNT and CDR2 YENEEA. V gave up 3 bases and J gave up 4 bases, with 13 bases separating them.